These 11 T cell receptor beta chains were all obtained from the same sample, sequenced in a study of blood T cell repertoires in COVID-19. TCRdb's copy holds only in-frame clones and misses some; the assay was immunoSEQ multiplex PCR. The table lists about 200,000 clones, 85% to 90% of them singletons. The sample comprised peripheral blood. Source of these receptors: a man aged 40-55 years with active or convalescent COVID-19.

In DNA, the CDR3 is TGTGCCTGGAGCCCAAGGGGACAGGGGTCTGGCTACACCTTC. Residues: CAWSPRGQGSGYTF. The rearrangement joins TRBV30 to TRBJ1-2; 10 bases are shared with TRBD1. The CDR3 spans 14 residues. The trim removed 3 bases at V and 7 bases at J, leaving 8 bases unmatched. CDR1 and CDR2 from the germline V gene are GTSNPN and SVGIG (reference sequence).

The chain combines TRBV28 with TRBJ1-4, with D hard to call. CDR1 and CDR2 from the germline V gene are MDHEN and SYDVKM. The CDR3 totals 12 residues. Deletions cut 8 bases from V and 4 bases from J, with 8 bases between. CDR3 in DNA: TGTGCCAGCGCGAAGTTTAATGAAAAACTGTTTTTT. Translation: CASAKFNEKLFF.

The rearrangement links TRBV4-3 to TRBJ1-6, with D maybe TRBD1 (6 bases). The CDR3 length is 13 residues. V lost 1 base and J lost 8, with 6 bases in between. CDR1 is LGHNA, CDR2 YSLEER, per germline. CDR3 nucleotides: TGCGCCAGCAGCCAAGGACAGGATTCACCCCTCCACTTT. This codes for CASSQGQDSPLHF.

This clone showed up just once. The chain has TRBV28 and TRBJ1-3; D is undetermined. Between the trimmed V and J ends, which lost 2 bases and 0 bases, there was a span of 11 bases. From germline, CDR1 is MDHEN and CDR2 SYDVKM. This CDR3 comprises 16 residues. CDR3 residues: CASSLPRFNSGNTIYF. DNA for the CDR3: TGTGCCAGCAGTTTACCTCGGTTTAACTCTGGAAACACCATATATTTT. The whole variable domain, remainder taken from reference TRBV28 and TRBJ1-3, is DVKVTQSSRYLVKRTGEKVFLECVQDMDHENMFWYRQDPGLGLRLIYFSYDVKMKEKGDIPEGYSVSREKKERFSLILESASTNQTSMYLCASSLPRFNSGNTIYFGEGSWLTVV.

The V and J genes are TRBV5-4 and TRBJ2-5; D is possibly TRBD1 (5 bases). The V end lost 3 bases, the J end lost 2 bases, and 11 bases lay between the germline ends. The CDR3 is made up of 14 amino acids. Germline V gene sequence: CDR1 SGHNT, CDR2 YYREEE (reference sequence). CDR3 DNA: TGTGCCAGCAGCTCACCAGGGCGACAAGAGACCCAGTACTTC. This gives the protein CASSSPGRQETQYF.

The chain carries TRBV3-1 (or the pseudogene TRBV3-2) and TRBJ2-3; tentative D call: TRBD1 (5 bases). Germline CDR1 is LGHDT and CDR2 is YNNKEL (reference sequence). CDR3 length: 15 residues. Between the trimmed V and J ends, which lost 4 bases and 3 bases, there was a span of 14 bases. The CDR3 is CASSLSRVSTDTQYF. The CDR3 coding sequence is TGTGCCAGCAGCCTAAGCAGGGTTAGTACAGATACGCAGTATTTT.

The count of this clone is one. The V call is TRBV3-1 (or the pseudogene TRBV3-2), the J call TRBJ1-1, with a tentative D call TRBD1 (5 bases). The CDR3 length is 14 residues. Germline-derived CDR1 and CDR2 are LGHDT and YNNKEL (reference sequence). The V gene lost 1 base and the J gene lost 1 base, with 7 bases spanning the gap. CDR3 sequence: CASSQAGSNTEAFF. As DNA, the CDR3 is TGTGCCAGCAGCCAAGCAGGGTCGAACACTGAAGCTTTCTTT.

This clone appeared once. The V and J genes are TRBV10-3 and TRBJ1-5; D gene uncertain. The germline CDR1 and CDR2 sequences are ENHRY and SYGVKD. The CDR3 loop spans 12 amino acids. With 6 bases removed from V and 7 bases from J, the gap between germline ends came to 10 bases. CDR3 in amino acids: CAISGLDQPQHF. CDR3 nucleotides: TGTGCCATCAGCGGACTTGACCAGCCCCAGCATTTT.

This clone has only one observation. This rearrangement joins TRBV19 to TRBJ2-2; 9 nucleotides agree with TRBD1. Per the germline V gene, CDR1 is LNHDA and CDR2 is SQIVND (reference sequence). The length of the CDR3 is 18 residues. V shed 2 bases, J shed 3 bases, and the junction held 10 bases outside the gene matches. The CDR3 reads CASSIRMGTGIDTGELFF. CDR3 DNA sequence: TGTGCCAGTAGTATAAGAATGGGGACAGGGATCGACACCGGGGAGCTGTTTTTT.

The chain links TRBV9 to TRBJ2-1; 11 bases match TRBD2. Germline loops: CDR1 SGDLS, CDR2 YYNGEE. The CDR3 covers 16 residues. With 2 bases clipped from V and 6 bases from J, the junction kept 7 bases outside the gene matches. Here the CDR3 reads CASSVELAGAFNEQFF. The CDR3 DNA reads TGTGCCAGCAGCGTCGAACTAGCGGGGGCTTTCAATGAGCAGTTCTTC.

This chain connects TRBV18 to TRBJ1-1; 7 nucleotides agree with TRBD1. The trim removed 4 bases at V and 0 bases at J, leaving 8 bases unmatched. The germline gives CDR1 KGHSH, CDR2 LQKENI. The length of the CDR3 is 16 residues. The CDR3 loop is CASSRLRDSMNTEAFF. The CDR3 DNA sequence: TGTGCCAGCTCACGACTAAGGGACAGCATGAACACTGAAGCTTTCTTT.